This section outlines one TCR beta chain sequence together with its context. Its antigen specificity is not known. Base qualities were left out, and no much larger clone turns up one base away. The receptor library was made with the immunoSEQ multiplex PCR assay. For the multiplex PCR, a mixture combining 60 forward primers for TCR Vbeta segments and 13 reverse primers for TCR Jbeta segments was used. The CDR3 region of rearranged TCR beta genes was amplified from genomic DNA with a multiplex PCR assay. The amplified TCR beta libraries were sequenced on the Illumina HiSeq System as 87-base-pair reads. Regarding the original processing steps: In a later analysis, tens of millions of unique TCR beta chains were counted across the approximately 640 repertoires, and roughly 11 million of these chains were shared by at least two donors. To remove PCR and sequencing errors, raw reads were error-corrected and collapsed into unique sequences using a nearest-neighbor algorithm that merged closely related sequences. V, D and J gene segments were assigned by aligning CDR3 sequences to IMGT reference sequences. Each retained sequence needed at least a six-nucleotide match to both a V gene segment and a J gene segment. A rearrangement counted as productive if the CDR3 had no stop codons and remained in frame with V and J, and every other rearrangement counted as non-productive. Following IMGT convention, CDR3 was defined as the stretch from the second conserved V-encoded cysteine to the conserved J-encoded phenylalanine. Sequences without an unambiguous match to a single V gene segment were excluded from the earlier analysis of approximately 600 of the donors. In an earlier analysis of roughly 500 of the donors, V segments were called functional above 56.7% productive rearrangements and were called segregating when the between-donor standard deviation exceeded 5%. A statistical classification framework was built for diagnosing cytomegalovirus status from the catalog of TCR beta chain sequences. V and J gene assignment, in a later analysis, came from comparing TCR nucleotide sequences with IMGT/GENE-DB human TR gene sequences. The TCRdist pipeline was used in a later analysis to assign CDR3 sequences and most-parsimonious VDJ recombination scenarios. In a later analysis, every TCR beta chain was defined by the combination of its CDR3 amino acid sequence and its V-gene family, and reads without a unique V-gene family were dropped. As a way to deal with suspected cross-contamination and a sequencing artifact, a later analysis dropped 450 to 700 nucleotide sequences that were highly shared and had low generation probability. For each public chain, a later analysis derived a clonal expansion index from normalized ranks of inferred template counts within each repertoire. In a later analysis, generation probabilities were computed using a VDJ recombination model fitted to out-of-frame rearrangements, and the results were checked against IGoR. A later analysis scored TCR-TCR, TCR-HLA and TCR-CMV co-occurrence with hypergeometric tests, applying a repertoire-size bias correction to TCR pairs. In a later analysis, false discovery rates were estimated by permuting HLA or CMV assignments 20 times. In a later analysis, co-occurring TCRs were grouped using DBSCAN, with TCRdist sequence similarity added in when clustering inside HLA-allele-positive subsets. Repertoires with fewer than 30,000 or more than 120,000 public chains, plus five repertoires with anomalous nucleotide sharing, were excluded from co-occurrence clustering. TCRdb carries this immuneACCESS record with in-frame sequences only. Its versions omit some clonotypes, under half of them owing to an unresolved V gene in the studies checked, with the rest unexplained. Clone size and V and J calls were adopted from that table, with D and trimming inferred from the DNA. The sample records around 40,000 clones, about 70% of which are singletons. Of the sample, approximately 6.1% is held by the ten largest clones.

The cohort comprised 710 or so healthy bone marrow donors. Cohort members were all nominally healthy when sampled, although unrecorded immune exposures were likely present. The donor was CMV seronegative and belonged to the group of under 400 seronegative cohort members. Every donor gave a peripheral blood sample, and the peripheral blood mononuclear cells from that sample were used for TCR beta sequencing. Genomic DNA extraction from the blood cell samples was performed with the Qiagen DNeasy Blood Extraction Kit. These data are taken from a study of cytomegalovirus exposure and HLA in healthy donors (dated by TCRdb to about 2017). Background for the entire study: According to an earlier analysis of around 600 of the donors, about 179 million T cells yielded 120 million or so unique TCR beta sequences and about 300 Gb of sequence data. Approximately 310 gigabases of sequencing data and approximately 92 million unique TCR sequences made up an early release that covered about 640 HLA-typed donors. Of the roughly 400 genotyped donors, approximately 80% fell in the genetic ancestry cluster associated with self-reported Caucasian donors. The study aimed to test whether cataloging public T cell receptors could reveal signatures of past pathogen exposure. Using immunosequencing, the study profiled T cell repertoires from roughly 650 subjects and related those repertoires to cytomegalovirus serostatus. Besides the first cohort of 666 subjects, a separate validation cohort made up of over 95 different subjects was used. To predict cytomegalovirus infection status, the study brought together high-throughput TCR immunosequencing, statistical association of individual TCRs with disease status, and machine learning. A later analysis re-analyzed previously published TCR beta repertoires from roughly 630 donors and added high-resolution HLA genotyping to study TCR occurrence patterns. Rather than drawing on any new phenotypic data, the later analysis identified candidate immune exposures from TCR beta sequences and the way those sequences occurred across donors. An earlier analysis of approximately 500 of the donors applied high-throughput TCR beta sequencing to assess whether each TCR beta V gene segment acted as functional or pseudogenic. Donor age, sex, ethnicity and CMV serostatus were collected together with the repertoire data. A later genetic analysis used genome-wide SNP genotypes for about 60% of the roughly 700 donors, treating that subset as a discovery cohort. Every repertoire in the discovery cohort had been generated on one and the same sequencing platform. Both class I and class II loci were covered by HLA typing, at four-digit resolution. Typing coverage differed by locus: A, B, C, DRB1 and DQB1 were typed in roughly 620-630 donors, DQA1 in about 560, DPA1 in nearly 610, and DPB1 in 472. Four to six DR-DQ haplotypes were handled as single units for association and clustering, since linkage in the cohort was strong. Among about 400 genotyped donors of the cohort, an average of around 250,000 unique TCR beta nucleotide sequences was sequenced per donor, of which roughly 17% were non-productive. Study-level results and caveats: Three of the identified cytomegalovirus-associated TCR beta chains were confirmed in vitro to be specific for cytomegalovirus antigens. Some IMGT-functional V segments, including TRBV6-2 and TRBV6-3, could not be told apart with the 87-base-pair reads, so those segments were excluded. In a later analysis, TCR association rates were found to vary across HLA loci, with the most associated TCRs seen for DRB1 alleles and the fewest for HLA-C alleles. In a later analysis, most CMV-associated TCR beta chains were found to appear HLA-restricted, with HLA associations seemingly driven largely by CMV exposure. At a false discovery rate of 0.05, a later analysis linked some 18,000 TCR beta sequences to specific HLA alleles. Compared with the approximately 670-donor mean, donors in an Asian-associated ancestry cluster had fewer N-insertions in productive TCRs, according to a later genetic analysis. In a later analysis, HLA-associated TCR beta chains showed more clonal expansion and lower generation probabilities than non-associated chains that were equally common. In an earlier analysis of around 600 of the donors, most TCR beta V segments appeared in productive rearrangements about 87% or about 30% of the time, broadly matching IMGT annotations. The presence/absence analyses assumed that sequencing depth was roughly uniform across donors, and that assumption may not be true. The study gave a list of about 150 TCR beta chains associated with cytomegalovirus. In this cohort, only TCR beta chains were sequenced, and detectable features were limited by the absence of alpha or paired-chain data. The classifier was reported to diagnose cytomegalovirus status with high specificity and sensitivity in both the original and validation cohorts. Because some donors lacked HLA typing at each locus, the association tests relied only on the typed subset. V-gene and J-gene trimming of TCR beta chains was associated with a missense DCLRE1C variant in a later genetic analysis, and the association was replicated in an independent cohort. The authors suggested that the approach could potentially be extended to other disease states and immunological phenotypes. A further reported finding was that TCR beta sequences accurately predicted the HLA-A and HLA-B alleles for most subjects in the first cohort. The only immune exposure information available for the cohort was CMV serostatus. A cluster of highly shared sequence variants was judged likely to represent a technical artifact of the sequencing pipeline. When HLA alleles, especially DR and DQ, strongly co-occurred, TCR associations were difficult to assign to individual alleles. Because counts were too low, 15 to 20 rarely observed V segments, including chromosome 9 orphons, were excluded from the earlier analysis of 587 of the donors. Most TCR sequences were seen in very few donors, while some public TCRs were found in many individuals. Linkage disequilibrium might explain the correlated functional status among segregating V segments, but an unknown experimental factor could not be excluded. According to a later analysis, parvovirus B19, influenza, CMV and Epstein-Barr virus appeared linked to several top co-occurrence clusters.

Trimming removed 2 bases from V and 0 bases from J, leaving 4 bases between the germline ends. Reading from cysteine to phenylalanine, the CDR3 counts 13 amino acids. The CDR3 DNA has 39 bases and is translated from base 1. In the germline V gene, CDR1 corresponds to SGHTA and CDR2 to FQGNSA. The sequence came from a man aged 30-40 years in good health and CMV-seronegative. The rearrangement combines TRBV7-2 with TRBJ1-1, with the D gene uncertain. Sequencing used PBMCs. This receptor carries the CDR3 CASSLQVNTEAFF. DNA sequence: TGTGCCAGCAGCTTACAGGTGAACACTGAAGCTTTCTTT.